This T cell receptor beta chain stems from a study of CD8 T cells in Susac syndrome. Reverse transcription of roughly 0.45 to 1 ug RNA used random hexamers. The CDR3 of TCR beta was amplified by immunoSEQ multiplex PCR across 54 Vbeta and 13 Jbeta. TCRdb reprocessed the immunoSEQ multiplex PCR reads with MiXCR, giving one entry per CDR3 protein. The data show 250,000 or so distinct CDR3 sequences, just over 90% seen once. Looked up from germline, CDR1 is MGHRA and CDR2 is YSYEKL. The CDR3 extends over 18 amino acids. Losses at the gene ends were 4 bases for V and 6 bases for J; bases not matched to a gene: 12. Sequencing targeted TCR beta in T cells from blood (CD8+ and CD4+). Treatment-naive patients with stable or active relapsing-remitting disease served as multiple sclerosis controls. It was negative isolation that provided the CD8+ and CD4+ T cells, whereas TEMRA cells were enriched by FACS.

The chain couples TRBV4-1 to TRBJ2-3; 14 nucleotides align to TRBD2. Material for sequencing was CD4+ T cells from PBMCs. This clonotype was obtained from a human donor with multiple sclerosis. Written as DNA, the CDR3 is TGCGCCAGCAGCCCATACCGCGGACTAGCGGGGGGCGTGGATACGCAGTATTTT. Translating gives CASSPYRGLAGGVDTQYF.